The TCR beta chain under discussion was sequenced for a study of somatic mutations in cytotoxic T cells in rheumatoid arthritis. Study results and caveats: Age-dependent increases in CD8+ clonality occurred in rheumatoid arthritis patients but not in healthy controls.

About this clone: What it binds is not known.

The method was immunoSEQ multiplex PCR; TCRdb's version includes in-frame clones alone and lacks a portion of them. The repertoire holds 8,000 or so clones, about 70% seen once, with more than 15% in the top ten. The sample was CD8+ T cells sorted from blood. This TCR was recovered from an adult with rheumatoid arthritis.

In DNA, the CDR3 is TGTGCCAGCAGCTTAGTAGGGACTTTAGAGCAGTACTTC. Amino acids: CASSLVGTLEQYF. This sequence joins TRBV7-9 and TRBJ2-7; D is perhaps TRBD2 (6 bases). The germline V gene has CDR1 SEHNR and CDR2 FQNEAQ (reference sequence). V lost 1 base and J lost 7, with 11 bases in between. The CDR3 contains 13 residues.